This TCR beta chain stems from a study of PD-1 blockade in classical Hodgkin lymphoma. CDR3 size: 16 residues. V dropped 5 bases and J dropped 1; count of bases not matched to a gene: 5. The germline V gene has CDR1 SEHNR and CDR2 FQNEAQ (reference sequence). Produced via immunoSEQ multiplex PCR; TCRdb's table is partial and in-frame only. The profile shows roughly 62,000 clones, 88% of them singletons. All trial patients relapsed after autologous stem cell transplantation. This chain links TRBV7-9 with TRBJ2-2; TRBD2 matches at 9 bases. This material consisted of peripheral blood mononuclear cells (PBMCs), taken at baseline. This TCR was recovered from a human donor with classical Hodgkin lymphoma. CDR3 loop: CASSGSSGGNTGELFF. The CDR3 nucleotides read TGTGCCAGCAGCGGTAGTAGCGGGGGGAACACCGGGGAGCTGTTTTTT.